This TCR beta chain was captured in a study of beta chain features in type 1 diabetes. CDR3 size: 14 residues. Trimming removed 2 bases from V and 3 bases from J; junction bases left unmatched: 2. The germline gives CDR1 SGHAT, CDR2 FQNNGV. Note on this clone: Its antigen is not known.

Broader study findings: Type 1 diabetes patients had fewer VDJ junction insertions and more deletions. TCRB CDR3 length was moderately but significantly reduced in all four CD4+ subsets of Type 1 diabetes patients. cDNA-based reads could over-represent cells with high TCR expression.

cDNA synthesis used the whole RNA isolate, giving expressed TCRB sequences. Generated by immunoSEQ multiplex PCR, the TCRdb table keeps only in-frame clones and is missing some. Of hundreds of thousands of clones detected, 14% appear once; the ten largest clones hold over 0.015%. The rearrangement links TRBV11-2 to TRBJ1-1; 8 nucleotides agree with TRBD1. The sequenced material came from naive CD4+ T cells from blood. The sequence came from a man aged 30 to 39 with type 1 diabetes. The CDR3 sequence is CASSLQGAHTEAFF. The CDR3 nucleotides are TGTGCCAGCAGCTTACAGGGGGCCCACACTGAAGCTTTCTTT.